These T cell receptor beta chains were read from a single sample in a study of blood T cell repertoires in COVID-19. Libraries were prepared by immunoSEQ multiplex PCR; TCRdb keeps only in-frame clonotypes and omits some of them. The sample lists about 110,000 clones; 55% to 75% were seen once. Source material: peripheral blood. These receptors were taken from a human donor with acute or convalescent COVID-19. The donor label of this sample is uncertain. Both conserved end residues are part of each CDR3. Each record gives: CDR3 protein, CDR3 DNA, V gene, clone size, D gene, J gene. The D gene is left open where the match is weak. Some rows have no size entry. The others give once, few or many, or a class for an expanded clone.

CDR3: CASSLDTPGPRGETQYF; DNA: TGTGCCAGCAGCTTAGATACCCCGGGGCCCAGGGGGGAGACCCAGTACTTC; V: TRBV11-2; size: few; D: TRBD1; J: TRBJ2-5
CDR3: CASTLLDRGRNQPQHF; DNA: TGTGCCAGCACCCTTCTTGACAGGGGACGCAATCAGCCCCAGCATTTT; V: TRBV28; size: .; D: TRBD1; J: TRBJ1-5
CDR3: CASRGSDPGQPQHF; DNA: TGTGCCAGCAGGGGGTCCGACCCGGGGCAGCCCCAGCATTTT; V: TRBV3-1/TRBV3-2; size: .; D: .; J: TRBJ1-5
CDR3: CASSRDRIYGYTF; DNA: TGTGCCAGCAGCCGTGACAGGATCTATGGCTACACCTTC; V: TRBV7-2; size: .; D: .; J: TRBJ1-2
CDR3: CAWRLGNLNTEAFF; DNA: TGTGCCTGGAGGCTCGGGAATTTGAACACTGAAGCTTTCTTT; V: TRBV30; size: .; D: .; J: TRBJ1-1
CDR3: CSVGDSRTPQHF; DNA: TGCAGCGTGGGGGACTCCCGGACGCCCCAGCATTTT; V: TRBV29-1; size: .; D: .; J: TRBJ1-5
CDR3: CARSGAGENTGELFF; DNA: TGTGCCAGAAGCGGGGCGGGGGAAAACACCGGGGAGCTGTTTTTT; V: TRBV5-3; size: .; D: TRBD2; J: TRBJ2-2
CDR3: CASRPVARGPDTEAFF; DNA: TGTGCCAGCAGGCCCGTGGCCAGGGGGCCTGACACTGAAGCTTTCTTT; V: TRBV6-6; size: once; D: TRBD1; J: TRBJ1-1
CDR3: CASSYSWTGQETQYF; DNA: TGTGCCAGCAGTTACTCGTGGACAGGGCAAGAGACCCAGTACTTC; V: TRBV6-5; size: .; D: TRBD1; J: TRBJ2-5
CDR3: CASSDVGGNTIYF; DNA: TGCGCCAGCAGCGATGTTGGCGGAAACACCATATATTTT; V: TRBV5-1; size: few; D: .; J: TRBJ1-3
CDR3: CASSHRAVNTGELFF; DNA: TGTGCCAGCAGTCACAGGGCCGTGAACACCGGGGAGCTGTTTTTT; V: TRBV6-5; size: .; D: .; J: TRBJ2-2
CDR3: CASSQGAGGSQPQHF; DNA: TGTGCCAGCAGCCAAGGTGCAGGGGGCAGTCAGCCCCAGCATTTT; V: TRBV3-1/TRBV3-2; size: once; D: TRBD1; J: TRBJ1-5
CDR3: CASSLLGQRKETQYF; DNA: TGTGCCAGCAGCCTATTGGGACAGAGAAAAGAGACCCAGTACTTC; V: TRBV5-6; size: .; D: TRBD1; J: TRBJ2-5
CDR3: CAWSILRGLGYNEQFF; DNA: TGTGCCTGGAGCATACTGCGGGGGCTTGGCTACAATGAGCAGTTCTTC; V: TRBV30; size: .; D: .; J: TRBJ2-1
CDR3: CASSERPGPRGWNYGYTF; DNA: TGTGCCAGCAGTGAGAGACCGGGACCCAGGGGATGGAACTATGGCTACACCTTC; V: TRBV6-1; size: .; D: .; J: TRBJ1-2
CDR3: CASARLGDNGYTF; DNA: TGTGCCAGCGCCCGATTGGGGGACAATGGCTACACCTTC; V: TRBV25-1; size: .; D: .; J: TRBJ1-2
CDR3: CASIKRGTGIAEQYF; DNA: TGTGCCAGCATCAAAAGGGGGACAGGGATCGCCGAGCAGTACTTC; V: TRBV28; size: many; D: TRBD1; J: TRBJ2-7
CDR3: CASSLRDRDFYGYTF; DNA: TGTGCCAGCAGTCTCCGGGACAGGGACTTCTATGGCTACACCTTC; V: TRBV5-5; size: .; D: TRBD1; J: TRBJ1-2
CDR3: CASSLGQYNEQFF; DNA: TGTGCCAGCAGCTTAGGACAGTACAATGAGCAGTTCTTC; V: TRBV7-9; size: .; D: .; J: TRBJ2-1